This T cell receptor beta chain stems from a study of beta chain features in type 1 diabetes. Every single donor gave one heparinised blood draw, and these averaged about 110 mL. Once sorted, every population was more than 95% pure. Comments on this clone: The antigen remains unidentified.

TCRB transcripts that were expressed got sequenced, as all of the isolated RNA had been reverse transcribed. Data came from immunoSEQ multiplex PCR; TCRdb stores just in-frame clones and leaves some out. This sample yields about 160,000 clones, of which less than 9.5% are seen a single time; about 2.1% belongs to the top ten. V was trimmed by 2 bases and J by 10 bases, leaving 14 bases between them. Germline V gene data show CDR1 as MNHNS and CDR2 as SASEGT. This CDR3 has 13 amino acids. General study findings and limits: Across all four CD4+ subsets, people with type 1 diabetes showed modestly shorter TCRB CDR3s.

The chain carries TRBV6-1 and TRBJ1-1; D gene unclear. The clonotype originates from a young woman in good health. Specimen: central memory CD4+ T cells from blood. CDR3 DNA: TGTGCCAGCAGTGAACCCGAGGGCTTGGGAGCTTTCTTT. This gives the protein CASSEPEGLGAFF.